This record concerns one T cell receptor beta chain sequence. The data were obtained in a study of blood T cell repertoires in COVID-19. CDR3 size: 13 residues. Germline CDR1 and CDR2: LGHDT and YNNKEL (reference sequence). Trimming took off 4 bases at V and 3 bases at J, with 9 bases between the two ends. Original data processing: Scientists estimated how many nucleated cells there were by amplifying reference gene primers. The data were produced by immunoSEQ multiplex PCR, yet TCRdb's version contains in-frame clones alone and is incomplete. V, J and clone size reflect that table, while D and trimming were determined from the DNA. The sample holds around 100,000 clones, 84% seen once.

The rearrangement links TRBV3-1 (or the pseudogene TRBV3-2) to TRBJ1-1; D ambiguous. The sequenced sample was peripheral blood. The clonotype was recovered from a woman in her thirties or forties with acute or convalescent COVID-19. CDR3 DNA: TGTGCCAGCAGCCTAGTTATCGACACTGAAGCTTTCTTT. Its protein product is CASSLVIDTEAFF.